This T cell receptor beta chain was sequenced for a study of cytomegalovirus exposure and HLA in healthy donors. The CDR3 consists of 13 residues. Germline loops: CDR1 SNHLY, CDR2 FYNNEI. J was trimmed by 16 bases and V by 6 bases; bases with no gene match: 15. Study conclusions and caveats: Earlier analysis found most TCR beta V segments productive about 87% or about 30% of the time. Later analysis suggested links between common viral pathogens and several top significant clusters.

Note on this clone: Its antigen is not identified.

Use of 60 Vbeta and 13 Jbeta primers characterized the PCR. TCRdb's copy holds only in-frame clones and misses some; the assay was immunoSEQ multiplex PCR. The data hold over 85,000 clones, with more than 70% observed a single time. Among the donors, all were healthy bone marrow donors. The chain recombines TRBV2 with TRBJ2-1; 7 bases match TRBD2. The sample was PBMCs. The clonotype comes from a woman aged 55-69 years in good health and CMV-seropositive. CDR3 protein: CASRDLAAARDFF. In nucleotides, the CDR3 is TGTGCCAGCAGAGACCTAGCGGCCGCTCGGGACTTCTTC.